What follows are 25 T cell receptor beta chains derived from one specimen sequenced in a study of CD8 T cells in Susac syndrome. A quantity of 0.5 to 1 ug RNA underwent reverse transcription using random hexamers. TCRdb passed the immunoSEQ multiplex PCR reads through MiXCR, listing each CDR3 protein once. The sample lists about 180,000 distinct CDR3 sequences; roughly 92% were seen once. Sequencing used CD4+ T cells from PBMCs. These receptor sequences come from a human donor with Susac syndrome.

This chain links TRBV19 with TRBJ1-1, with D unclear. The CDR3 contains 14 residues. V was clipped by 4 bases and J by 1 base, with 10 bases between them. Per the germline V gene, CDR1 is LNHDA and CDR2 is SQIVND (reference sequence). CDR3 amino acids: CASSTFRQNTEAFF. The CDR3 coding sequence is TGTGCCAGTAGTACTTTCCGCCAGAACACTGAAGCTTTCTTT.

The chain employs TRBV25-1 and TRBJ2-5; possible D gene TRBD2, 6 bases. The CDR3 has 14 residues. Germline-derived CDR1 and CDR2 are MGHDK and SYGVNS. V was clipped by 1 base and J by 5 bases, with 11 bases between them. In DNA, the CDR3 is TGTGCCAGCAGTGAATTTGGAGGGACGGAGACCCAGTACTTC. As protein: CASSEFGGTETQYF.

The chain carries TRBV7-9 and TRBJ1-5; D may be TRBD1 (5 bases). Germline V gives CDR1 SEHNR, CDR2 FQNEAQ (reference sequence). This CDR3 comprises 14 residues. V shed 3 bases and J shed 3 bases, with 9 bases lying between them. The CDR3 nucleotides read TGTGCCAGCAGCTTTGGGACGGACAATCAGCCCCAGCATTTT. It yields the protein CASSFGTDNQPQHF.

The sample holds one count of this clonotype. CDR3 nucleotides: TGTGCCAGCAGCCCTCTAGCGGGGGCTCCCTACAATGAGCAGTTCTTC. It specifies CASSPLAGAPYNEQFF. This chain links TRBV7-2 with TRBJ2-1, with TRBD2 matching over 10 bases. The CDR3 length is 16 residues. Looked up from germline, CDR1 is SGHTA and CDR2 is FQGNSA. The junction had 6 bases not matched to a gene; V was cut back by 5 bases and J by 2 bases. Using reference TRBV7-2 and TRBJ2-1 for the parts outside the CDR3, the full variable domain is GAGVSQSPSNKVTEKGKDVELRCDPISGHTALYWYRQSLGQGLEFLIYFQGNSAPDKSGLPSDRFSAERTGGSVSTLTIQRTQQEDSAVYLCASSPLAGAPYNEQFFGPGTRLTVL.

This chain links TRBV6-4 with TRBJ2-3, with D unclear. Trimming stripped 8 bases from V and 2 bases from J, with 11 bases between. CDR1 and CDR2 (germline): MRHNA, SNTAGT. This CDR3 comprises 13 residues. CDR3 bases: TGTGCCAGCCGGGCGGTCGCCACAGATACGCAGTATTTT. Its protein is CASRAVATDTQYF.

V and J are TRBV7-2 and TRBJ2-7; D is ambiguous. The V gene lost 5 bases and the J gene lost 2 bases, with 10 bases spanning the gap. The CDR3 has 13 residues. Germline V gene data show CDR1 as SGHTA and CDR2 as FQGNSA. The chain's CDR3 is CASSQKTPYEQYF. The CDR3 DNA reads as TGTGCCAGCAGCCAAAAAACTCCCTACGAGCAGTACTTC.

This CDR3 is CASSSGGGAGGTQYF. Here the CDR3 DNA reads TGTGCCAGCAGCTCTGGCGGGGGCGCTGGGGGGACCCAGTACTTC. The chain combines TRBV7-6 with TRBJ2-5, with D possibly matching TRBD2 (7 bases). CDR3 size: 15 residues. Trimming shortened V by 4 bases and J by 7 bases, and 19 bases separated the two germline ends. Germline V gives CDR1 SGHVS, CDR2 FNYEAQ.

V and J are TRBV20-1 and TRBJ2-2; D not resolved. V was clipped by 3 bases and J by 3 bases, with 5 bases between them. CDR1 DFQATT and CDR2 SNEGSKA come from the germline V gene (reference sequence). This CDR3 has 12 residues. CDR3 region: CSARRDTGELFF. CDR3 coding DNA: TGCAGTGCTAGGCGAGACACCGGGGAGCTGTTTTTT.

The J gene is TRBJ1-1, the V gene TRBV6-5; D gene ambiguous. This CDR3 has 13 residues. Germline V gives CDR1 MNHEY, CDR2 SVGAGI. Trimming removed 0 bases from V and 4 bases from J, with 6 bases in between. Here the CDR3 DNA reads TGTGCCAGCAGTTACTCAGGGAGCACTGAAGCTTTCTTT. The encoded protein is CASSYSGSTEAFF.

The CDR3 here is CSARDQGRDEKLFF. The CDR3 bases are TGCAGTGCTAGAGATCAAGGGCGGGACGAAAAACTGTTTTTT. J is TRBJ1-4 and V is TRBV20-1, with D perhaps TRBD1 (5 bases). The CDR3 is 14 residues long. CDR1 is DFQATT and CDR2 is SNEGSKA in the germline V gene (reference sequence). The V end lost 0 bases, the J end lost 8 bases, and 13 bases lay between the germline ends.

CDR3 sequence reads: CASSLGGLPSGQYF. The CDR3 DNA follows: TGTGCCAGCAGTTTGGGGGGACTCCCCTCGGGGCAGTACTTC. The chain employs TRBV12-3 or TRBV12-4 and TRBJ2-7, with a tentative D call TRBD2 (6 bases). The CDR3 sequence is 14 residues long. V dropped 3 bases and J dropped 9 bases, with 18 bases sitting between them.

V usage is TRBV5-1 and J usage is TRBJ2-2; D uncertain. The CDR3 runs to 14 residues. CDR1 and CDR2 from the germline V gene are SGHRS and YFSETQ. Trimming left V 4 bases short and J 1 base short, with 8 bases between. For the CDR3, the DNA is TGCGCCAGCAGCCCGGACGGGAACACCGGGGAGCTGTTTTTT. It codes for CASSPDGNTGELFF.

This rearrangement joins TRBV3-1 to TRBJ1-6; 7 bases are a match to TRBD1. Germline V lookup: CDR1 LGHDT, CDR2 YNNKEL (reference sequence). The junction had 1 base not matched to a gene; V was cut back by 4 bases and J by 10 bases. The CDR3 loop spans 12 amino acids. The CDR3 is CASSRQGSPLHF. In nucleotides, the CDR3 is TGTGCCAGCAGCCGACAGGGATCACCCCTCCACTTT.

The chain's CDR3 is CASGLQAGDYNEQFF. CDR3 nucleotides: TGTGCTAGTGGTTTGCAAGCGGGAGACTACAATGAGCAGTTCTTC. The V and J genes are TRBV12-5 and TRBJ2-1, with 8 bases identical to TRBD2. Germline V gene sequence: CDR1 LGHNT, CDR2 FRNRAP. The CDR3 is 15 residues long. V shed 2 bases, J shed 3 bases, and the junction held 3 bases outside the gene matches.

The chain is built from TRBV12-3 or TRBV12-4 and TRBJ1-4; no definite D call. The CDR3 is made up of 14 amino acids. Trimming took off 3 bases at V and 5 bases at J, with 10 bases between the two ends. CDR3 residues: CASSLRQQNEKLFF. The CDR3 DNA reads as TGTGCCAGCAGTTTGAGGCAGCAAAATGAAAAACTGTTTTTT.

The chain recombines TRBV5-6 with TRBJ1-5; TRBD1 matches 7 bases. The V and J ends lost 2 bases and 3 bases, in that order; junction bases with no gene match: 11. The CDR3 loop spans 17 amino acids. Germline CDR1 and CDR2: SGHDT and YYEEEE. The CDR3: CASSFGGGAEFNQPQHF. As DNA, the CDR3 is TGTGCCAGCAGCTTTGGAGGGGGCGCCGAATTCAATCAGCCCCAGCATTTT.

The CDR3 DNA follows: TGTGCCAGCCTCAGACACTTAAATAGCAATCAGCCCCAGCATTTT. Amino acid sequence: CASLRHLNSNQPQHF. This rearrangement joins TRBV2 to TRBJ1-5, with D unclear. The CDR3 sequence is 15 residues long. V was shortened by 8 bases and J by 0 bases, with 14 bases between the two germline ends. Germline assignment: CDR1 SNHLY and CDR2 FYNNEI.

J is TRBJ1-3 and V is TRBV6-1; 7 bases are a match to TRBD1. Germline loops: CDR1 MNHNS, CDR2 SASEGT. The junction had 4 bases not matched to a gene; V was cut back by 6 bases and J by 2 bases. The CDR3 has 14 amino acids. The CDR3 protein is CASRRQGPGNTIYF. CDR3 bases: TGTGCCAGCAGACGACAGGGCCCTGGAAACACCATATATTTT.

The chain combines TRBV12-3 or TRBV12-4 with TRBJ1-2, with TRBD1 as a possible D gene (6 bases). V was trimmed by 7 bases and J by 8 bases, leaving 17 bases between them. The CDR3 contains 13 residues. As DNA, the CDR3 is TGTGCCAGCACCCTTAGGGGGGCGGAGGGCTACACCTTC. Amino acids: CASTLRGAEGYTF.

This clonotype was counted a few times. J is TRBJ2-3 and V is TRBV29-1; D is unclear. This CDR3 contains 12 residues. CDR1 SQVTM and CDR2 ANQGSEA come from the germline V gene. Trimming pared 0 bases from V and 3 bases from J, leaving 4 bases between. The CDR3 reads CSVEEGTDTQYF. The CDR3 nucleotides are TGCAGCGTTGAAGAGGGGACAGATACGCAGTATTTT.

This clonotype was found once. The rearrangement uses TRBV30 and TRBJ1-5, with D maybe TRBD1 (6 bases). The CDR3 runs to 15 residues. Germline V gene sequence: CDR1 GTSNPN, CDR2 SVGIG (reference sequence). The germline V and J ends were trimmed by 0 bases and 2 bases, with 11 bases remaining between them. CDR3 DNA sequence: TGTGCCTGGAGTGTCGGCAGGGGCCGCAATCAGCCCCAGCATTTT. This sequence encodes CAWSVGRGRNQPQHF. The whole variable domain, filled in from reference TRBV30 and TRBJ1-5, reads SQTIHQWPATLVQPVGSPLSLECTVEGTSNPNLYWYRQAAGRGLQLLFYSVGIGQISSEVPQNLSASRPQDRQFILSSKKLLLSDSGFYLCAWSVGRGRNQPQHFGDGTRLSIL.

The rearrangement links TRBV3-1 to TRBJ1-4; D is perhaps TRBD1 (5 bases). This CDR3 is 15 amino acids long. The V end lost 3 bases, the J end lost 8 bases, and 16 bases lay between the germline ends. Germline CDR1 is LGHDT and CDR2 is YNNKEL (reference sequence). This CDR3 is CASSQRGTGSEKLFF. CDR3 sequence (DNA): TGTGCCAGCAGCCAGCGGGGGACGGGCTCCGAAAAACTGTTTTTT.

The V call is TRBV20-1, the J call TRBJ2-7; TRBD1 matches 7 bases. CDR1 and CDR2 from the germline V gene are DFQATT and SNEGSKA (reference sequence). The CDR3 contains 13 residues. V shed 5 bases and J 1 base; nucleotides not matched to a gene: 5. CDR3 bases: TGCAGTGCTCACCGGGACAGTTCCTACGAGCAGTACTTC. Protein sequence: CSAHRDSSYEQYF.

The chain couples TRBV5-6 to TRBJ2-1, with 11 bases matching TRBD1. CDR3 length: 14 residues. Germline CDR1 is SGHDT and CDR2 is YYEEEE. Germline trimming cut 4 bases from V and 6 bases from J; bases unmatched to any gene: 3. DNA of the CDR3: TGTGCCAGCAGCCCGGGGACAGGGGGCAATGAGCAGTTCTTC. Its protein product is CASSPGTGGNEQFF.

The chain links TRBV12-3 or TRBV12-4 to TRBJ2-3, with D possibly TRBD1 on 6 matching bases. V lost 5 bases and J 6 bases, leaving 15 bases between the germline ends. The CDR3 extends over 14 amino acids. The CDR3 is CASSGDGRGDTQYF. DNA of the CDR3: TGTGCCAGCAGTGGAGATGGAAGGGGGGATACGCAGTATTTT.